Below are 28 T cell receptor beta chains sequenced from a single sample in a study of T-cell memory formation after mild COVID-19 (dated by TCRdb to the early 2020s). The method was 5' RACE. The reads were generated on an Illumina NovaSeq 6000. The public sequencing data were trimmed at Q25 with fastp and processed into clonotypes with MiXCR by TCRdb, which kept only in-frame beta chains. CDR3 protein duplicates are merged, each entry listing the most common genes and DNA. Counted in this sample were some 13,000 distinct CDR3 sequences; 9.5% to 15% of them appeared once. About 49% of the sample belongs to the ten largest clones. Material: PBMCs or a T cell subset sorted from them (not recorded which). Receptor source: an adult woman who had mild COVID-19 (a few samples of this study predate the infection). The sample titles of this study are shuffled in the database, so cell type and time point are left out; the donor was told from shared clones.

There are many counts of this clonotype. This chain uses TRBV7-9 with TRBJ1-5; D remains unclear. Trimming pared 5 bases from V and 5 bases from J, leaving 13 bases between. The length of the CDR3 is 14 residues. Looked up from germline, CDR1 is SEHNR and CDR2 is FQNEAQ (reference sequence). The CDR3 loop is CASSRGVGYQPQHF. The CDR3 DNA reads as TGTGCCAGCAGCCGTGGGGTGGGGTATCAGCCCCAGCATTTT.

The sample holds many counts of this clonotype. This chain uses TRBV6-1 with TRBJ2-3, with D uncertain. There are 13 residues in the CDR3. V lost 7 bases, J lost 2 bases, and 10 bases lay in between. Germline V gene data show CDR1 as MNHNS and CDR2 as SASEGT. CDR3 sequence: CASKGWATDTQYF. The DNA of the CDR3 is TGTGCCAGCAAAGGGTGGGCCACAGATACGCAGTATTTT.

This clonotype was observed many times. The chain's CDR3 is CASSLGQGATGYTF. In nucleotides, the CDR3 is TGCGCCAGCAGCTTAGGACAGGGGGCAACCGGCTACACCTTC. The genes are TRBV5-1 and TRBJ1-2; 11 bases are shared with TRBD1. Trimming removed 2 bases from V and 8 bases from J; junction bases left unmatched: 5. The CDR3 consists of 14 residues. CDR1 and CDR2 from the germline V gene are SGHRS and YFSETQ.

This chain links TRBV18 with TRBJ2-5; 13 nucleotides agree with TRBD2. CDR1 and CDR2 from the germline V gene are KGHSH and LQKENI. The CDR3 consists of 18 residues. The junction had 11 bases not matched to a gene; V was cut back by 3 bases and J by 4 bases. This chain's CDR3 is CASSPPGLAGDSLETQYF. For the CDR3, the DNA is TGTGCCAGCTCACCGCCAGGACTAGCGGGGGACAGTCTAGAGACCCAGTACTTC.

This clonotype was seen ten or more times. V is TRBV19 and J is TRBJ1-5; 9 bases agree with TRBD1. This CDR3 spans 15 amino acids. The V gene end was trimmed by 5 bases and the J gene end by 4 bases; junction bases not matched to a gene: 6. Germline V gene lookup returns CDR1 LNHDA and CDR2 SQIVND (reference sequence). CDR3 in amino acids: CASSVTGGLNQPQHF. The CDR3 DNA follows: TGTGCCAGTAGTGTCACAGGGGGCCTGAATCAGCCCCAGCATTTT. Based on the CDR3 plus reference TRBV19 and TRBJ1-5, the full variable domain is DGGITQSPKYLFRKEGQNVTLSCEQNLNHDAMYWYRQDPGQGLRLIYYSQIVNDFQKGDIAEGYSVSREKKESFPLTVTSAQKNPTAFYLCASSVTGGLNQPQHFGDGTRLSIL.

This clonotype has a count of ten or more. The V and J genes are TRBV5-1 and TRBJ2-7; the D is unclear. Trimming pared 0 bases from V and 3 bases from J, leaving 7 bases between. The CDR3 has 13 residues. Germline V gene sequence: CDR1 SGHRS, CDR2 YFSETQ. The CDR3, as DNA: TGCGCCAGCAGCTTGGGACAAAACTACGAGCAGTACTTC. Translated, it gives CASSLGQNYEQYF. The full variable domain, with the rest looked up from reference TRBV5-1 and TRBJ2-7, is KAGVTQTPRYLIKTRGQQVTLSCSPISGHRSVSWYQQTPGQGLQFLFEYFSETQRNKGNFPGRFSGRQFSNSRSEMNVSTLELGDSALYLCASSLGQNYEQYFGPGTRLTVT.

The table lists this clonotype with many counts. CDR3 sequence (DNA): TGTGCCAGCAGCAGATATCGAGTCCCGAACACTGAAGCTTTCTTT. This translates into CASSRYRVPNTEAFF. J is TRBJ1-1 and V is TRBV7-9; D is uncertain. The V gene lost 5 bases and the J gene lost 1 base, with 14 bases spanning the gap. The germline V gene has CDR1 SEHNR and CDR2 FQNEAQ (reference sequence). The CDR3 has 15 amino acids.

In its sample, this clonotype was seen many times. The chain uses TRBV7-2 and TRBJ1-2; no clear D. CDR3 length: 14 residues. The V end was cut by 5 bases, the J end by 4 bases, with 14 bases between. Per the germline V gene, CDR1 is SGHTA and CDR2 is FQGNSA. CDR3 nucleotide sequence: TGTGCCAGCAGCATGGGCCCGGAAGGCTATGGCTACACCTTC. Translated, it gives CASSMGPEGYGYTF. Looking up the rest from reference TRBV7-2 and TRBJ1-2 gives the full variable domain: GAGVSQSPSNKVTEKGKDVELRCDPISGHTALYWYRQSLGQGLEFLIYFQGNSAPDKSGLPSDRFSAERTGGSVSTLTIQRTQQEDSAVYLCASSMGPEGYGYTFGSGTRLTVV.

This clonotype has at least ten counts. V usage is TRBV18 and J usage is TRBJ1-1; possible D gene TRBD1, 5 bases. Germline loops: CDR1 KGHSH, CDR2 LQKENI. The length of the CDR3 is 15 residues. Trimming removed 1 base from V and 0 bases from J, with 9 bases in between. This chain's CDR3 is CASSPQTVMNTEAFF. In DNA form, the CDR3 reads TGTGCCAGCTCACCACAGACAGTCATGAACACTGAAGCTTTCTTT.

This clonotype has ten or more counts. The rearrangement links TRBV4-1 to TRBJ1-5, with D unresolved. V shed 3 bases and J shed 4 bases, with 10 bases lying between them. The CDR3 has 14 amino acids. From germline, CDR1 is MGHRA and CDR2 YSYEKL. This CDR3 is CASSQSRLNQPQHF. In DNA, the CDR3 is TGCGCCAGCAGCCAGTCACGGTTGAATCAGCCCCAGCATTTT.

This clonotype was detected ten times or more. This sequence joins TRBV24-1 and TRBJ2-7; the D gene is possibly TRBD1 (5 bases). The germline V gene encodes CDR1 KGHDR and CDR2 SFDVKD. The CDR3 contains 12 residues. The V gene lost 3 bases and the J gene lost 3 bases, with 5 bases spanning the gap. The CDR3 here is CATSDQGYEQYF. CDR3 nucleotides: TGTGCCACCAGTGATCAGGGCTACGAGCAGTACTTC.

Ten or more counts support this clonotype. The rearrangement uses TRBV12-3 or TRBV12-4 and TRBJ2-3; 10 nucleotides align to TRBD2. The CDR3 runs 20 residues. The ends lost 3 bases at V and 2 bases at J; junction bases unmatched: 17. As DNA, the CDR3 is TGTGCCAGCAGTTTCCCTTTAGCGGGAGGAAGGGCGTCGGACACAGATACGCAGTATTTT. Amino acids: CASSFPLAGGRASDTDTQYF.

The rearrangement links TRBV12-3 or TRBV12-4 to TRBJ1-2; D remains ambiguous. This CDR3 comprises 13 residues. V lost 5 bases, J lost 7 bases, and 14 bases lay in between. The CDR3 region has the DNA TGTGCCAGCAGTCTACGGATGGTTTTTGGCTACACCTTC. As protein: CASSLRMVFGYTF.

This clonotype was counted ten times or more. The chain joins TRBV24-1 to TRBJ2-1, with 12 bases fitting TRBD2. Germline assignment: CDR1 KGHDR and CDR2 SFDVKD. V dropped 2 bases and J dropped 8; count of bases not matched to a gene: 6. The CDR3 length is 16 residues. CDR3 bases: TGTGCCACCAGTGATTCACTAGCGGGGGGCTTGGATGAGCAGTTCTTC. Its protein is CATSDSLAGGLDEQFF.

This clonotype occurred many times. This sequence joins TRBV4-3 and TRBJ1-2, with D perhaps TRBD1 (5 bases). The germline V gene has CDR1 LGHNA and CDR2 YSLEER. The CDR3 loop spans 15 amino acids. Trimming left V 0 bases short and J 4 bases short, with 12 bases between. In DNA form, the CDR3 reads TGCGCCAGCAGCCAAGATCGGGGCATTAGCTATGGCTACACCTTC. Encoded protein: CASSQDRGISYGYTF.

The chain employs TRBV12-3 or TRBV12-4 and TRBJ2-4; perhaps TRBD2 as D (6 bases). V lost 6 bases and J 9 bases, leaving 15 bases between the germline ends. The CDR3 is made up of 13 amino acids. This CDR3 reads CASSAGPLSIQYF. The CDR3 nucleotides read TGTGCCAGCAGCGCGGGGCCTCTTAGCATTCAGTACTTC.

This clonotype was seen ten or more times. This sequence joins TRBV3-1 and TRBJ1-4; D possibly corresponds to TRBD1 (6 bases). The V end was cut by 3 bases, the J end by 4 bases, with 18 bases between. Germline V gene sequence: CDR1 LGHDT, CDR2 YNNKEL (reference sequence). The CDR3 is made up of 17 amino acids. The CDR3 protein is CASSHPPADSINEKLFF. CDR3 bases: TGTGCCAGCAGCCACCCACCTGCGGACAGCATTAATGAAAAACTGTTTTTT.

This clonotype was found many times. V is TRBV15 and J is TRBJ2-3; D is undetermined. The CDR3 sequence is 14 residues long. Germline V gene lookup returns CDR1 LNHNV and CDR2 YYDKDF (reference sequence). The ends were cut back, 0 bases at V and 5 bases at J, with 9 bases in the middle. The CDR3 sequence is CATSRELPQDTQYF. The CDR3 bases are TGTGCCACCAGCAGAGAACTTCCTCAAGATACGCAGTATTTT. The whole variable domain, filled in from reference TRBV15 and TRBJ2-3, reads DAMVIQNPRYQVTQFGKPVTLSCSQTLNHNVMYWYQQKSSQAPKLLFHYYDKDFNNEADTPDNFQSRRPNTSFCFLDIRSPGLGDTAMYLCATSRELPQDTQYFGPGTRLTVL.

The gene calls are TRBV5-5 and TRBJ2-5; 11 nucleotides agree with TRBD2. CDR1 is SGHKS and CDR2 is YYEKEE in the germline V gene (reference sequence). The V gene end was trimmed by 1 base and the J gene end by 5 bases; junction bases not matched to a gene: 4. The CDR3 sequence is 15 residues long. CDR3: CASSLNSGGAETQYF. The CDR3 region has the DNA TGTGCCAGCAGCTTGAATAGCGGGGGGGCCGAGACCCAGTACTTC.

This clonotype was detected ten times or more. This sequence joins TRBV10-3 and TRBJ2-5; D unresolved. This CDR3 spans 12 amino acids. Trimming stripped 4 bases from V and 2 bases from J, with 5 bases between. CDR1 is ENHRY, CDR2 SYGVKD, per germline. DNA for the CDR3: TGTGCCATCAGTGGAGAGCAAGAGACCCAGTACTTC. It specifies CAISGEQETQYF.

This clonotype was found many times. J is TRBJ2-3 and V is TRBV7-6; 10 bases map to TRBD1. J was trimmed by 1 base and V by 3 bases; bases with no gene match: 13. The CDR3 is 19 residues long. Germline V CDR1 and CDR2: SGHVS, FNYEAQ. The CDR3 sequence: CASSFSETGGGLRTDTQYF. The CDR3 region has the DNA TGTGCCAGCAGCTTCAGTGAGACAGGGGGCGGGTTGCGCACAGATACGCAGTATTTT.

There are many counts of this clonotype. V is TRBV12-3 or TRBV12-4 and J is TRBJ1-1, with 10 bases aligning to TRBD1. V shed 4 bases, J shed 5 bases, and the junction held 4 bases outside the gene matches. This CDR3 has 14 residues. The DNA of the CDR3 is TGTGCCAGCAGTTCACCGGGACAGGGGACTGAAGCTTTCTTT. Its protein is CASSSPGQGTEAFF.

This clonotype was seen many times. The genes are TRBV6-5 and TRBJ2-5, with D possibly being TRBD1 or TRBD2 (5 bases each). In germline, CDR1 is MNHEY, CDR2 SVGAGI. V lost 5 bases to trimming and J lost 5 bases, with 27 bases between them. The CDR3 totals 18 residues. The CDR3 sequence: CASSNAGRVGNHRETQYF. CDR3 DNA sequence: TGTGCCAGCAGTAACGCAGGGCGGGTTGGGAACCACCGGGAGACCCAGTACTTC.

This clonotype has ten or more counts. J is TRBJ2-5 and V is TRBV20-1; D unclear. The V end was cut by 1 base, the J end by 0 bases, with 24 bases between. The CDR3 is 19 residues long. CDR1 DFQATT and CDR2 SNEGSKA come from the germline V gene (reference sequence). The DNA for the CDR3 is TGCAGTGCTAGAGCCCCTAGTATTAGTGGTTTAGGGTACCAAGAGACCCAGTACTTC. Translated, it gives CSARAPSISGLGYQETQYF.

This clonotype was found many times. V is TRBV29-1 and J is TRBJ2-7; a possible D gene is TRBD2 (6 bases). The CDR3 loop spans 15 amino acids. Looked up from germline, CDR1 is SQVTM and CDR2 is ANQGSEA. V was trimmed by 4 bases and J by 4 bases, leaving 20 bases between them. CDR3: CSVAASPEGSYEQYF. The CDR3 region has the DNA TGCAGCGTTGCCGCCAGTCCGGAGGGGTCGTACGAGCAGTACTTC.

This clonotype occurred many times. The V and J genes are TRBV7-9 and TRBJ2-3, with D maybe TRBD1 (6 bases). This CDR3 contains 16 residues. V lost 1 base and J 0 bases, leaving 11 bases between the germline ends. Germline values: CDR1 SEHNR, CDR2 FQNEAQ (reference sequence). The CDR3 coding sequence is TGTGCCAGCAGCTTAGAATTGGGGGCTAGCACAGATACGCAGTATTTT. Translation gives CASSLELGASTDTQYF.

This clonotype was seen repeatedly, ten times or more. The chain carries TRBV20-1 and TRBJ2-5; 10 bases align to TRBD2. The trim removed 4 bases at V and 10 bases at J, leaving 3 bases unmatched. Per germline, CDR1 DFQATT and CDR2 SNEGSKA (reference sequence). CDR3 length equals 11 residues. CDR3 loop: CSATSGGGQYF. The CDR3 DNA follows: TGCAGTGCTACTAGCGGGGGAGGCCAGTACTTC.

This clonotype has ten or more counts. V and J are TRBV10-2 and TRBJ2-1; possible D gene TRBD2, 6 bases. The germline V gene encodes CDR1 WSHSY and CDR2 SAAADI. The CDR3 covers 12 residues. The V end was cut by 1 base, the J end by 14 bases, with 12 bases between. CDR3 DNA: TGCGCCAGCAGTGAGTTTCGACTAGAGGAGTTCTTC. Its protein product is CASSEFRLEEFF.